The source of this TCR beta chain is a study of T and B cells in COVID-19 patients. In the study overall: Peripheral blood came from COVID-19 patients with active infection or after recovery. Active-infection patients were older, median roughly 62 years, than recovered patients, median roughly 37 years. Study observations and caveats: There were some 2,500 TCR clusters exclusive to the recovered cohort, a few dozen with low generation probability. Symptomatic-phase blood samples from mildly ill patients and early samples from severe cases were scarce.

For this clonotype: The antigen is undetermined.

TRB was amplified from around 230-520 ng of blood genomic DNA. CDR3 length: 14 residues. Trimming cost V 0 bases and J 3 bases, with 9 bases left between them. CDR1 SGHRS and CDR2 YFSETQ come from the germline V gene. Multiplex PCR with BIOMED2 TRB-A/B primer pools amplified TRB rearrangements. One entry per CDR3 protein, called by TCRdb with MiXCR from the multiplex PCR reads. The sample has about 5,200 distinct CDR3 sequences; just under 20% are singletons. Sequencing was carried out using blood. This sequence joins TRBV5-1 and TRBJ1-2, with D maybe TRBD1 (6 bases). This sequence was found in a human donor who had recovered from COVID-19. The CDR3 sequence: CASSLEAGDYGYTF. The CDR3 bases are TGCGCCAGCAGCTTGGAGGCAGGGGACTATGGCTACACCTTC.